This T cell receptor beta chain was identified in a study of blood T cell repertoires in COVID-19. The germline V gene has CDR1 MGHRA and CDR2 YSYEKL. The germline V and J ends were trimmed by 4 bases and 4 bases, with 10 bases remaining between them. This CDR3 spans 14 amino acids. Per the original methods: By means of reference gene primer amplification, nucleated cell counts were estimated. Profiling relied on immunoSEQ multiplex PCR, and the TCRdb table lists in-frame clones only, not all of them. V and J calls and clone size follow that table, whereas D and trimming were derived from the DNA. Of 120,000 to 150,000 clones in the sample, roughly 90% were seen once.

The sample taken for sequencing was peripheral blood. The receptor was isolated from a human donor in a cohort sampled during active COVID-19. This chain joins TRBV4-1 and TRBJ2-2, with a possible D match to TRBD1 (6 bases). CDR3 DNA: TGCGCCAGCAGCCGGGGGCCTACCACCGGGGAGCTGTTTTTT. Protein: CASSRGPTTGELFF.